The 22 T cell receptor beta chains in this list originate from one sample, sequenced in a study of STAT5B mutations in CD4+ large granular lymphocyte leukemia. Sequenced by immunoSEQ multiplex PCR; TCRdb stores in-frame clones only, minus some. The data hold 48,000 or so clones, with under 80% observed a single time. The sample consisted of CD4+ T cells from blood buffy coats. These receptors were taken from a human donor in good health.

The CDR3 bases are TGTGCCAGCAGTGAATTATCGCAGGGGAAGCAGTTCTTC. Protein: CASSELSQGKQFF. V is TRBV6-4 and J is TRBJ2-1, with D maybe TRBD1 (6 bases). The CDR3 extends over 13 amino acids. Germline loops: CDR1 MRHNA, CDR2 SNTAGT. The V gene lost 3 bases and the J gene lost 11 bases, with 14 bases spanning the gap.

The chain links TRBV4-1 to TRBJ2-3; D is ambiguous. CDR1 and CDR2 (germline): MGHRA, YSYEKL. The CDR3 contains 16 residues. The V end lost 0 bases, the J end lost 6 bases, and 16 bases lay between the germline ends. The CDR3 nucleotides read TGCGCCAGCAGCCAAGAAGTGGGGTCCGAGTGGGATACGCAGTATTTT. Its protein is CASSQEVGSEWDTQYF.

This chain links TRBV5-1 with TRBJ1-1, with TRBD1 matching 8 bases. This CDR3 contains 16 residues. The germline V gene has CDR1 SGHRS and CDR2 YFSETQ. V gave up 0 bases and J gave up 4 bases; unmatched junction bases: 8. CDR3 sequence: CASSLETGQGSTEAFF. The CDR3 DNA is TGCGCCAGCAGCTTGGAAACTGGACAGGGTAGCACTGAAGCTTTCTTT.

The chain carries TRBV19 and TRBJ2-7; 9 bases match TRBD1. CDR1 and CDR2 (germline): LNHDA, SQIVND (reference sequence). V shed 5 bases and J 4 bases; nucleotides not matched to a gene: 6. This CDR3 comprises 14 residues. The CDR3 sequence is CASSPGQGVYEQYF. CDR3 sequence (DNA): TGTGCCAGTAGTCCGGGACAGGGTGTTTACGAGCAGTACTTC.

The chain is built from TRBV7-2 and TRBJ2-7; D could derive from TRBD1 or TRBD2 (5 bases each). CDR1 and CDR2 (germline): SGHTA, FQGNSA. The length of the CDR3 is 15 residues. Trimming took 1 base from V and 3 from J, leaving 13 bases between them. The CDR3 is CASSLGGGLYYEQYF. CDR3 coding DNA: TGTGCCAGCAGCTTAGGGGGCGGGTTGTACTACGAGCAGTACTTC.

The gene calls are TRBV14 and TRBJ2-3; D gene unclear. The V and J ends lost 0 bases and 1 base respectively, with 11 bases between them. CDR1 is SGHDN and CDR2 is FVKESK in the germline V gene. The CDR3 has 16 residues. The CDR3 bases are TGTGCCAGCAGCCAAGATTTAGGCAAGGGCACAGATACGCAGTATTTT. Amino acids: CASSQDLGKGTDTQYF.

Only a few counts were recorded for this clone. V is TRBV30 and J is TRBJ1-2; D not certain. The CDR3 runs to 11 residues. The V and J ends lost 5 bases and 14 bases respectively, with 18 bases between them. Germline V gives CDR1 GTSNPN, CDR2 SVGIG (reference sequence). The DNA for the CDR3 is TGTGCCTGGGCAAAGGAGGGAGGGCAAACCTTC. Protein product: CAWAKEGGQTF.

The chain carries TRBV5-1 and TRBJ1-1; possibly TRBD1 for D (6 bases). The germline gives CDR1 SGHRS, CDR2 YFSETQ. The CDR3 contains 14 residues. V lost 4 bases and J lost 1, with 11 bases in between. The CDR3 DNA sequence: TGCGCCAGCAGCCTCGACAGGCCGAACACTGAAGCTTTCTTT. Encoded protein: CASSLDRPNTEAFF.

The CDR3 DNA reads TGTGCCAGCAGCTTATACAGGGTCTTCTCCTCGAGGTACTTC. Protein sequence: CASSLYRVFSSRYF. J is TRBJ2-7 and V is TRBV7-8; D might be TRBD1 (6 bases). The V gene's germline CDR1 is SGHVS and CDR2 FQNEAQ. The CDR3 totals 14 residues. V was clipped by 2 bases and J by 12 bases, with 20 bases between them.

The J gene is TRBJ2-5, the V gene TRBV7-2; no clear D. Trimming cost V 5 bases and J 5 bases, with 9 bases left between them. The CDR3 length is 12 residues. CDR1 is SGHTA, CDR2 FQGNSA, per germline. The CDR3, as DNA: TGTGCCAGCAGCAGCCAGAGGGAGACCCAGTACTTC. Encoded protein: CASSSQRETQYF. Complete variable domain (other parts from reference TRBV7-2 and TRBJ2-5): GAGVSQSPSNKVTEKGKDVELRCDPISGHTALYWYRQSLGQGLEFLIYFQGNSAPDKSGLPSDRFSAERTGGSVSTLTIQRTQQEDSAVYLCASSSQRETQYFGPGTRLLVL.

CDR3 sequence reads: CASTASGGPYEQYV. The CDR3 nucleotides read TGTGCCAGCACCGCCTCCGGGGGCCCCTACGAGCAGTACGTC. The chain couples TRBV6-1 to TRBJ2-7; D is perhaps TRBD1 or TRBD2 (6 bases each). Germline-derived CDR1 and CDR2 are MNHNS and SASEGT. This CDR3 is 14 amino acids long. Trimming stripped 7 bases from V and 2 bases from J, with 15 bases between.

The CDR3 loop is CASSYDRGSSTEETQYF. The CDR3 DNA follows: TGCGCCAGCAGCTATGACAGGGGTTCCTCCACGGAAGAGACCCAGTACTTC. The gene calls are TRBV4-1 and TRBJ2-5, with TRBD1 matching 8 bases. This CDR3 has 17 residues. J was trimmed by 3 bases and V by 5 bases; bases with no gene match: 14. CDR1 is MGHRA and CDR2 is YSYEKL in the germline V gene.

This clone was counted a few times. The rearrangement joins TRBV15 to TRBJ2-1; 9 nucleotides line up with TRBD1. The length of the CDR3 is 17 residues. Germline loops: CDR1 LNHNV, CDR2 YYDKDF (reference sequence). Trimming at V came to 0 bases and at J to 7 bases, leaving 10 bases not matched to a gene. The CDR3 is CATSREPPGQGMNEQFF. For the CDR3, the DNA is TGTGCCACCAGCAGAGAGCCCCCGGGACAGGGTATGAATGAGCAGTTCTTC.

This rearrangement joins TRBV28 to TRBJ1-2; D is unclear. Germline CDR1 reads MDHEN; CDR2 reads SYDVKM. This CDR3 has 14 amino acids. V was trimmed by 3 bases and J by 4 bases, leaving 12 bases between them. As DNA, the CDR3 is TGTGCCAGCAGTTTGGAACAGTCCGTCTATGGCTACACCTTC. This gives the protein CASSLEQSVYGYTF.

This clone was seen only a few times. This rearrangement joins TRBV5-1 to TRBJ1-6; unclear D gene. CDR1 and CDR2 (germline): SGHRS, YFSETQ. Trimming removed 4 bases from V and 6 bases from J, with 8 bases in between. The CDR3 runs to 13 residues. The DNA of the CDR3 is TGCGCCAGCAGCCTGGGAGCTAATTCACCCCTCCACTTT. Translated: CASSLGANSPLHF. Drawing the rest from reference TRBV5-1 and TRBJ1-6, the complete variable domain is KAGVTQTPRYLIKTRGQQVTLSCSPISGHRSVSWYQQTPGQGLQFLFEYFSETQRNKGNFPGRFSGRQFSNSRSEMNVSTLELGDSALYLCASSLGANSPLHFGNGTRLTVT.

A few counts support this clone. The rearrangement links TRBV7-3 to TRBJ1-2; 8 positions agree with TRBD1. Losses at the gene ends were 4 bases for V and 7 bases for J; bases not matched to a gene: 5. The V gene's germline CDR1 is SGHTA and CDR2 FQGTGA. The CDR3 contains 13 residues. The CDR3, as DNA: TGTGCCAGCAGCTCGTACACAGGGGGTGGCTACACCTTC. The encoded protein is CASSSYTGGGYTF.

The V call is TRBV30, the J call TRBJ1-1; no definite D call. The germline CDR1 and CDR2 sequences are GTSNPN and SVGIG (reference sequence). This CDR3 comprises 13 residues. Trimming removed 0 bases from V and 6 bases from J, with 11 bases in between. Here the CDR3 reads CAWSVPQAPEAFF. CDR3 in DNA: TGTGCCTGGAGTGTACCCCAGGCCCCTGAAGCTTTCTTT.

The chain combines TRBV29-1 with TRBJ2-5, with D perhaps TRBD2 (6 bases). Germline V CDR1 and CDR2: SQVTM, ANQGSEA. V lost 6 bases and J 3 bases, leaving 14 bases between the germline ends. This CDR3 has 13 amino acids. CDR3 in amino acids: CSVARDSEETQYF. CDR3 sequence (DNA): TGCAGCGTCGCAAGGGACTCAGAAGAGACCCAGTACTTC.

The chain recombines TRBV7-8 with TRBJ2-1, with D hard to call. The germline V gene encodes CDR1 SGHVS and CDR2 FQNEAQ. V dropped 7 bases and J dropped 4 bases, with 17 bases sitting between them. The CDR3 runs 15 residues. As DNA, the CDR3 is TGTGCCAGCACCCCCGGGTCGGGCCCTTACAATGAGCAGTTCTTC. Encoded protein: CASTPGSGPYNEQFF.

The chain employs TRBV7-6 and TRBJ2-1, with D tentatively TRBD2 (5 bases). V lost 2 bases, J lost 10 bases, and 18 bases lay in between. Germline CDR1 and CDR2: SGHVS and FNYEAQ. The CDR3 runs 15 residues. Here the CDR3 DNA reads TGTGCCAGCAGCTTAAAAGGGATGGACTGGACGGAGCAGTTCTTC. Its protein product is CASSLKGMDWTEQFF.

This clone was detected a few times. The chain uses TRBV28 and TRBJ2-6; D ambiguous. This CDR3 has 14 residues. CDR1 and CDR2 (germline): MDHEN, SYDVKM. V shed 6 bases and J shed 6 bases, with 12 bases lying between them. Here the CDR3 DNA reads TGTGCCAGCAGCCGACCCTCGTTGGCCAACGTCCTGACTTTC. Its protein product is CASSRPSLANVLTF.

The chain combines TRBV27 with TRBJ1-2; weak D call: TRBD1 (6 bases). The germline V gene has CDR1 MNHEY and CDR2 SMNVEV (reference sequence). The V and J ends lost 5 bases and 7 bases respectively, with 17 bases between them. The length of the CDR3 is 14 residues. The CDR3 region has the DNA TGTGCCAGCAGTGTACAGGGACTCGGCAGTGGCTACACCTTC. Protein: CASSVQGLGSGYTF.